The 24 T cell receptor beta chains below were found in one sample sequenced in a study of response to subunit inactivated influenza vaccine. TCRdb reanalysed the RT-PCR reads using MiXCR and keeps one entry per CDR3 protein. The sample contains about 830,000 distinct CDR3 sequences, around a sixth of which appear only once. Sequenced material: PBMCs from blood, taken approximately 5 days after vaccination. The receptors come from a man between 45 and 60 years old who received an inactivated influenza vaccine.

This clonotype was counted only a few times. This rearrangement joins TRBV20-1 to TRBJ1-1; D is undetermined. The CDR3 sequence is 16 residues long. Between the trimmed V and J ends, which lost 1 base and 8 bases, there was a span of 23 bases. From germline, CDR1 is DFQATT and CDR2 SNEGSKA (reference sequence). The CDR3 nucleotides read TGCAGTGCTAGAGTCCCTCCTATCCGGACTCGCCAAGAAGCTTTCTTT. Protein sequence: CSARVPPIRTRQEAFF.

The chain uses TRBV2 and TRBJ1-5; 10 bases line up with TRBD1. This CDR3 region has 15 residues. Trimming cost V 5 bases and J 7 bases; bases outside gene matches: 8. Germline V lookup: CDR1 SNHLY, CDR2 FYNNEI. Here the CDR3 reads CASSRTGGIGQPQHF. Here the CDR3 DNA reads TGTGCCAGCAGTCGGACAGGGGGTATTGGACAGCCCCAGCATTTT.

The chain is built from TRBV6-5 and TRBJ2-4; weak D call: TRBD1 (5 bases). From germline, CDR1 is MNHEY and CDR2 SVGAGI. V was cut by 0 bases and J by 5 bases, with 11 bases left in between. The CDR3 is 15 residues long. The CDR3 bases are TGTGCCAGCAGTTACTCGGCCCAGGGTCAAAACATTCAGTACTTC. Translation gives CASSYSAQGQNIQYF.

The chain combines TRBV7-2 with TRBJ2-3; 9 bases fit TRBD2. The length of the CDR3 is 15 residues. The ends lost 1 base at V and 7 bases at J; junction bases unmatched: 6. Germline V CDR1 and CDR2: SGHTA, FQGNSA. CDR3 sequence (DNA): TGTGCCAGCAGCTTAGTGGGCGGGGGGGGAAATACGCAGTATTTT. Encoded protein: CASSLVGGGGNTQYF.

This clonotype was observed a few times. The CDR3 bases are TGTGCCAGCAGCACCTCAAGGCGGCAGGTGAACACTGAAGCTTTCTTT. Translating gives CASSTSRRQVNTEAFF. The chain has TRBV7-9 and TRBJ1-1; no clear D. Per germline, CDR1 SEHNR and CDR2 FQNEAQ (reference sequence). Trimming cost V 5 bases and J 0 bases, with 16 bases left between them. The length of the CDR3 is 16 residues.

This clonotype was detected ten times or more. V and J are TRBV5-5 and TRBJ1-6, with TRBD1 matching over 7 bases. J was trimmed by 7 bases and V by 5 bases; bases with no gene match: 12. The CDR3 has 16 residues. Germline V gives CDR1 SGHKS, CDR2 YYEKEE (reference sequence). CDR3: CASRSSSQGYNSPLHF. In nucleotides, the CDR3 is TGTGCCAGCAGGTCCAGTTCACAGGGGTACAATTCACCCCTCCACTTT.

The chain has TRBV7-2 and TRBJ2-2; 7 bases align to TRBD2. CDR3 size: 18 residues. Losses at the gene ends were 0 bases for V and 6 bases for J; bases not matched to a gene: 13. Germline V lookup: CDR1 SGHTA, CDR2 FQGNSA. The CDR3 loop is CASSLALGGYNMAGELFF. CDR3 nucleotide sequence: TGTGCCAGCAGCTTAGCTTTGGGGGGGTATAACATGGCCGGGGAGCTGTTTTTT.

V usage is TRBV7-8 and J usage is TRBJ2-7, with D possibly matching TRBD1 (5 bases). The germline V gene encodes CDR1 SGHVS and CDR2 FQNEAQ. The CDR3 has 14 amino acids. V dropped 7 bases and J dropped 1 base, with 14 bases sitting between them. The CDR3 nucleotides read TGTGCCAGCACCTCGACAGTCACTTCCTACGAGCAGTACTTC. It specifies CASTSTVTSYEQYF.

This clonotype was seen a handful of times. The chain has TRBV14 and TRBJ2-1, with a possible D match to TRBD1 (5 bases). In germline, CDR1 is SGHDN, CDR2 FVKESK. This CDR3 comprises 15 residues. V was shortened by 2 bases and J by 6 bases, with 14 bases between the two germline ends. The CDR3, as DNA: TGTGCCAGCAGCCAAAGCTCCAGGGAAGGCAATGAGCAGTTCTTC. This sequence encodes CASSQSSREGNEQFF.

The V gene is TRBV5-1, the J gene TRBJ2-2, with 8 positions matching TRBD1. This CDR3 comprises 17 residues. After removal of 2 bases from V and 4 bases from J, the junction contained 10 bases not matched to a gene. Germline CDR1 SGHRS, CDR2 YFSETQ. Here the CDR3 reads CASSFDPGGGLTGELFF. The CDR3 DNA is TGCGCCAGCAGCTTTGACCCAGGGGGCGGACTCACCGGGGAGCTGTTTTTT.

Concerning this clonotype: A read error may account for a junction end that differs from germline. The rearrangement uses TRBV18 and TRBJ2-5; no definite D call. CDR1 and CDR2 from the germline V gene are KGHSH and LQKENI. The CDR3 is made up of 14 amino acids. For the CDR3, the DNA is TGTGCCAGATCACCAGGACCGAGGAGAGAGACCCAGTACTTC. This codes for CARSPGPRRETQYF.

This clonotype was counted only a few times. The chain carries TRBV7-2 and TRBJ2-5; possibly TRBD1 or TRBD2 for D (5 bases each). There are 16 residues in the CDR3. In germline, CDR1 is SGHTA, CDR2 FQGNSA. V was trimmed by 3 bases and J by 1 base, leaving 15 bases between them. CDR3 amino acids: CASSLVGTSAQETQYF. DNA for the CDR3: TGTGCCAGCAGCTTGGTCGGGACGTCAGCCCAAGAGACCCAGTACTTC.

This clonotype occurred a few times. The chain joins TRBV13 to TRBJ2-1, with TRBD2 matching over 11 bases. Per germline, CDR1 PRHDT and CDR2 FYEKMQ (reference sequence). This CDR3 spans 16 amino acids. The trim removed 4 bases at V and 7 bases at J, leaving 9 bases unmatched. CDR3 protein: CASSWGRLAGRNEQFF. In DNA form, the CDR3 reads TGTGCCAGCAGCTGGGGACGACTAGCGGGGCGGAATGAGCAGTTCTTC.

The chain links TRBV30 to TRBJ1-5; D may be TRBD1 (6 bases). Germline CDR1 and CDR2: GTSNPN and SVGIG (reference sequence). Trimming took off 2 bases at V and 0 bases at J, with 11 bases between the two ends. The CDR3 is made up of 15 amino acids. This CDR3 reads CAWSSGTSSNQPQHF. CDR3 nucleotide sequence: TGTGCCTGGAGTAGCGGGACATCTAGCAATCAGCCCCAGCATTTT.

This clonotype was seen a handful of times. The chain is built from TRBV7-8 and TRBJ2-7, with D uncertain. This CDR3 contains 14 residues. Per the germline V gene, CDR1 is SGHVS and CDR2 is FQNEAQ. Trimming cost V 3 bases and J 6 bases, with 15 bases left between them. CDR3 in DNA: TGTGCCAGCAGCTTGAATATGGTCGTGAGCGAGCAGTACTTC. Translation: CASSLNMVVSEQYF.

This clonotype was counted ten times or more. This chain uses TRBV20-1 with TRBJ2-1; perhaps TRBD1 as D (6 bases). CDR1 is DFQATT, CDR2 SNEGSKA, per germline (reference sequence). The CDR3 spans 18 residues. V gave up 0 bases and J gave up 0 bases, with 18 bases separating them. CDR3 loop: CSAREGQARIGSYNEQFF. CDR3 DNA: TGCAGTGCTAGAGAGGGACAAGCGCGAATTGGCTCCTACAATGAGCAGTTCTTC.

There are a few counts of this clonotype. This chain uses TRBV11-2 with TRBJ2-1; D may be TRBD2 (5 bases). The CDR3 spans 15 residues. V was cut by 5 bases and J by 3 bases, with 14 bases left in between. The V gene's germline CDR1 is SGHAT and CDR2 FQNNGV. The CDR3 loop is CASSLTRGGYNEQFF. The CDR3 nucleotides read TGTGCCAGCAGCCTCACCCGGGGTGGCTACAATGAGCAGTTCTTC.

To note about this clonotype: The conserved final phenylalanine or tryptophan is absent from the CDR3, which likely points to a read error. The chain joins TRBV7-9 to TRBJ2-1, with 7 positions matching TRBD2. Germline-derived CDR1 and CDR2 are SEHNR and FQNEAQ (reference sequence). This CDR3 is built from 9 residues. For the CDR3, the DNA is TGTGCGGGGGGGGATGAGCAGTTCTCC. Translated: CAGGDEQFS.

The chain joins TRBV7-9 to TRBJ1-2; a weak D match, TRBD1 (6 bases). The CDR3 has 15 amino acids. Trimming cost V 1 base and J 2 bases, with 11 bases left between them. CDR1 SEHNR and CDR2 FQNEAQ come from the germline V gene (reference sequence). The DNA for the CDR3 is TGTGCCAGCAGCTTAGGAGGGCAGGGGAACTATGGCTACACCTTC. The encoded protein is CASSLGGQGNYGYTF.

The CDR3 DNA reads TGCGCCAGCAGTGATACTCACGGGGCCACTGAAGCTTTCTTT. Translation: CASSDTHGATEAFF. The chain joins TRBV10-2 to TRBJ1-1; D might be TRBD1 (5 bases). The germline V gene has CDR1 WSHSY and CDR2 SAAADI. The germline V and J ends were trimmed by 3 bases and 4 bases, with 12 bases remaining between them. The length of the CDR3 is 14 residues.

The DNA of the CDR3 is TGTGCCAGCAGCCCGGGACACGACTACGAGCAGTACTTC. It is translated as CASSPGHDYEQYF. The V and J genes are TRBV7-9 and TRBJ2-7; D perhaps matches TRBD1 (6 bases). This CDR3 is 13 amino acids long. Germline V gives CDR1 SEHNR, CDR2 FQNEAQ (reference sequence). The V and J ends lost 5 bases and 3 bases respectively, with 11 bases between them.

This clonotype came up a few times. The chain is built from TRBV6-6 and TRBJ2-3; 7 bases agree with TRBD2. V dropped 6 bases and J dropped 9; count of bases not matched to a gene: 6. The CDR3 runs to 12 residues. Germline V gene sequence: CDR1 MNHNY, CDR2 SVGAGI (reference sequence). The CDR3 DNA is TGTGCCAGCAGCGCCGGGACTACCACGCAGTATTTT. This translates into CASSAGTTTQYF.

The chain has TRBV6-1 and TRBJ2-7; TRBD1 agrees at 8 bases. The CDR3 runs 14 residues. CDR1 MNHNS and CDR2 SASEGT come from the germline V gene. The V and J ends lost 9 bases and 2 bases, in that order; junction bases with no gene match: 9. The CDR3 is CASRTGTGAYEQYF. CDR3 nucleotides: TGTGCCAGTCGAACCGGGACAGGAGCCTACGAGCAGTACTTC.

This rearrangement joins TRBV7-2 to TRBJ2-5, with D possibly matching TRBD2 (6 bases). The V gene lost 2 bases and the J gene lost 2 bases, with 6 bases spanning the gap. Germline CDR1 and CDR2: SGHTA and FQGNSA. The CDR3 length is 13 residues. CDR3 amino acids: CASSLREQETQYF. For the CDR3, the DNA is TGTGCCAGCAGCTTACGGGAGCAAGAGACCCAGTACTTC.